This T cell receptor (beta chain) was recorded in a study of type 1 and type 2 diabetes patients. Study in general: Participants included type 1 and type 2 diabetes patients plus nondiabetic controls. T cells were magnetically sorted from PBMCs as CD4+ or CD8+ subsets.

Germline assignment: CDR1 MNHEY and CDR2 SVGAGI. J gave up 5 bases and V 6 bases, and 7 bases lay outside the gene matches. The length of the CDR3 is 13 residues. Genomic DNA was the PCR template. Multiplex PCR with 30 forward and 13 reverse primers amplified the TCR beta CDR3. TCRdb re-derived calls from the multiplex PCR reads in MiXCR, one entry per CDR3 protein. The sample consists of approximately 260,000 distinct CDR3 sequences, around 47% of them appearing once. This chain joins TRBV6-5 and TRBJ2-7; 7 nucleotides match TRBD1. This sequence originates from a man aged 18 to 30 with type 2 diabetes. The sequenced material came from peripheral blood mononuclear cells (PBMCs). The CDR3: CASSPGTDHEQYV. DNA of the CDR3: TGTGCCAGCAGCCCCGGGACAGACCACGAGCAGTACGTC.